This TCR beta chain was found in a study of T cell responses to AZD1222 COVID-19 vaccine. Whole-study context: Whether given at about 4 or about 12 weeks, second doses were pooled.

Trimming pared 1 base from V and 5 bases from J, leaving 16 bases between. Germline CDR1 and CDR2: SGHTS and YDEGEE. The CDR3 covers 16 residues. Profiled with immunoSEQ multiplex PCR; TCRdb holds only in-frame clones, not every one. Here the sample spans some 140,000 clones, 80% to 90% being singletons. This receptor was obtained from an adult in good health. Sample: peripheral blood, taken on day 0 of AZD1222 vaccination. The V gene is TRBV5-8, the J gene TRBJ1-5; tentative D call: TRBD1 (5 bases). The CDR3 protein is CASSLWGGDPYQPQHF. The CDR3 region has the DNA TGTGCCAGCAGCTTGTGGGGGGGTGACCCGTATCAGCCCCAGCATTTT.